These 25 T cell receptor beta chains share one sample of origin, sequenced in a study of blood T cell repertoires in COVID-19. TCRdb's table, derived via immunoSEQ multiplex PCR, lists solely in-frame clones and lacks some. Here the sample spans 200,000 or so clones, roughly 80% being singletons. Sequencing was carried out using peripheral blood. The receptor set was obtained from a man in his sixties with active or convalescent COVID-19.

The rearrangement uses TRBV5-4 and TRBJ1-1; D not resolved. Looked up from germline, CDR1 is SGHNT and CDR2 is YYREEE (reference sequence). Deletions cut 0 bases from V and 8 bases from J, with 11 bases between. There are 13 residues in the CDR3. CDR3 DNA: TGTGCCAGCAGCTTGGCCCGTCAGAAAGAAGCTTTCTTT. This codes for CASSLARQKEAFF.

The chain is built from TRBV6-2 or TRBV6-3 and TRBJ2-1, with no clear D. Germline V gene data show CDR1 as MNHEY and CDR2 as SVGEGT. Trimming pared 5 bases from V and 0 bases from J, leaving 8 bases between. This CDR3 is built from 14 residues. The CDR3 DNA sequence: TGTGCCAGCAGTCCCACAAGCTCCTACAATGAGCAGTTCTTC. Residues: CASSPTSSYNEQFF.

V usage is TRBV28 and J usage is TRBJ2-1; 9 bases match TRBD1. V trimming: 6 bases; J trimming: 3 bases; junction bases outside the gene matches: 6. CDR1 MDHEN and CDR2 SYDVKM come from the germline V gene. This CDR3 region has 15 residues. The CDR3 sequence is CASRSTGGDYNEQFF. The CDR3 region has the DNA TGTGCCAGCAGATCTACAGGGGGCGACTACAATGAGCAGTTCTTC.

V gene TRBV21-1 combines with J gene TRBJ2-2; the D call of TRBD2 is as the table states it, not checked on the DNA. TRBV21-1 is classified as a pseudogene. The CDR3 runs 15 residues. Written as DNA, the CDR3 is TGTGCCAGCGGGGGGGACATACCGAACACCGGGGAGCTGTTTTTT. It yields the protein CASGGDIPNTGELFF.

This clone was recorded once. The chain is built from TRBV7-8 and TRBJ1-5; the D gene is possibly TRBD1 (5 bases). The CDR3 loop spans 15 amino acids. The germline gives CDR1 SGHVS, CDR2 FQNEAQ. Trimming removed 2 bases from V and 5 bases from J, with 13 bases in between. CDR3 DNA: TGTGCCAGCAGCTTAATCCTTAGGGACTATCAGCCCCAGCATTTT. Protein product: CASSLILRDYQPQHF. Variable domain in full (rest from reference TRBV7-8 and TRBJ1-5): GAGVSQSPRYKVAKRGQDVALRCDPISGHVSLFWYQQALGQGPEFLTYFQNEAQLDKSGLPSDRFFAERPEGSVSTLKIQRTQQEDSAVYLCASSLILRDYQPQHFGDGTRLSIL.

The chain employs TRBV6-5 and TRBJ2-7, with 13 bases fitting TRBD2. CDR3 length: 15 amino acids. Germline loops: CDR1 MNHEY, CDR2 SVGAGI. V trimming: 6 bases; J trimming: 2 bases; junction bases outside the gene matches: 4. CDR3 residues: CASRQGLAGTYEQYF. The CDR3 DNA reads as TGTGCCAGCAGACAGGGACTAGCGGGAACCTACGAGCAGTACTTC.

This chain uses TRBV7-6 with TRBJ1-6; D ambiguous. Germline V gives CDR1 SGHVS, CDR2 FNYEAQ. V dropped 5 bases and J dropped 0 bases, with 11 bases sitting between them. There are 16 residues in the CDR3. The CDR3 DNA follows: TGTGCCAGCAGCCAACAACAGAGCTCCTATAATTCACCCCTCCACTTT. This sequence encodes CASSQQQSSYNSPLHF.

V gene TRBV5-1 combines with J gene TRBJ2-2; D may be TRBD2 (5 bases). Trimming left V 0 bases short and J 0 bases short, with 9 bases between. The CDR3 is 16 residues long. Germline loops: CDR1 SGHRS, CDR2 YFSETQ. CDR3 coding DNA: TGCGCCAGCAGCTTGGGAGCGGAGACGAACACCGGGGAGCTGTTTTTT. It encodes CASSLGAETNTGELFF.

The CDR3 nucleotides read TGTGCCAGTAGTCCAACCCGCAGGCAACACTACGAGCAGTACTTC. As protein: CASSPTRRQHYEQYF. The V gene is TRBV19, the J gene TRBJ2-7; D unclear. The CDR3 is 15 residues long. Germline V CDR1 and CDR2: LNHDA, SQIVND (reference sequence). With 5 bases removed from V and 3 bases from J, the gap between germline ends came to 17 bases.

This rearrangement joins TRBV6-5 to TRBJ2-1; tentative D call: TRBD1 (5 bases). V was shortened by 6 bases and J by 4 bases, with 16 bases between the two germline ends. The length of the CDR3 is 15 residues. Looked up from germline, CDR1 is MNHEY and CDR2 is SVGAGI. CDR3 coding DNA: TGTGCCAGCAGAACCAATAGGGGTCAATACAATGAGCAGTTCTTC. The encoded protein is CASRTNRGQYNEQFF.

The chain carries TRBV3-1 (or the pseudogene TRBV3-2) and TRBJ2-2, with 7 nucleotides matching TRBD2. This CDR3 comprises 16 residues. CDR1 is LGHDT and CDR2 is YNNKEL in the germline V gene (reference sequence). The V gene end was trimmed by 0 bases and the J gene end by 4 bases; junction bases not matched to a gene: 5. The CDR3 sequence: CASSQDFAGATGELFF. For the CDR3, the DNA is TGTGCCAGCAGCCAAGATTTCGCGGGAGCCACCGGGGAGCTGTTTTTT.

The gene calls are TRBV24-1 and TRBJ2-1, with 9 nucleotides matching TRBD2. This CDR3 is built from 16 residues. The junction had 9 bases not matched to a gene; V was cut back by 2 bases and J by 8 bases. Per germline, CDR1 KGHDR and CDR2 SFDVKD. Here the CDR3 reads CATSDSRAGGYHEQFF. CDR3 bases: TGTGCCACCAGTGATTCCCGAGCGGGAGGTTACCATGAGCAGTTCTTC.

The gene calls are TRBV7-9 and TRBJ2-7; 10 bases fit TRBD1. The V gene's germline CDR1 is SEHNR and CDR2 FQNEAQ (reference sequence). V shed 5 bases and J 5 bases; nucleotides not matched to a gene: 9. The CDR3 consists of 15 residues. In DNA form, the CDR3 reads TGTGCCAGCAGCATCCGGGACAGGGGCAGGCACGAGCAGTACTTC. Protein: CASSIRDRGRHEQYF.

This clone occurred a few times. The gene calls are TRBV5-4 and TRBJ1-2, with D tentatively TRBD1 (5 bases). This CDR3 has 16 amino acids. Per the germline V gene, CDR1 is SGHNT and CDR2 is YYREEE (reference sequence). The ends were cut back, 4 bases at V and 4 bases at J, with 20 bases in the middle. This CDR3 reads CASSPGGGRESYGYTF. In DNA, the CDR3 is TGTGCCAGCAGCCCGGGGGGTGGCAGGGAGAGCTATGGCTACACCTTC.

The genes are TRBV7-9 and TRBJ2-3; D is unclear. V dropped 5 bases and J dropped 5 bases, with 8 bases sitting between them. This CDR3 contains 12 residues. Germline V gives CDR1 SEHNR, CDR2 FQNEAQ (reference sequence). For the CDR3, the DNA is TGTGCCAGCAGCCGACAAGAAGATACGCAGTATTTT. This gives the protein CASSRQEDTQYF.

The J gene is TRBJ2-4, the V gene TRBV2, with 9 bases matching TRBD1. V lost 11 bases and J lost 1; bases outside the gene matches: 18. CDR3 length: 18 amino acids. Germline V gene data show CDR1 as SNHLY and CDR2 as FYNNEI. The CDR3 sequence: CAGQGRTGVISAKNIQYF. The CDR3 DNA sequence: TGTGCCGGCCAAGGGCGGACAGGGGTTATTTCTGCCAAAAACATTCAGTACTTC.

V and J are TRBV11-2 and TRBJ1-6; 8 nucleotides match TRBD1. This CDR3 has 14 residues. Looked up from germline, CDR1 is SGHAT and CDR2 is FQNNGV. V shed 2 bases, J shed 10 bases, and the junction held 4 bases outside the gene matches. For the CDR3, the DNA is TGTGCCAGCAGCTTATCAGGGGGCAAATCACCCCTCCACTTT. This encodes CASSLSGGKSPLHF. The whole variable domain, filled in from reference TRBV11-2 and TRBJ1-6, reads EAGVAQSPRYKIIEKRQSVAFWCNPISGHATLYWYQQILGQGPKLLIQFQNNGVVDDSQLPKDRFSAERLKGVDSTLKIQPAKLEDSAVYLCASSLSGGKSPLHFGNGTRLTVT.

V is TRBV2 and J is TRBJ1-5, with TRBD1 as a possible D gene (5 bases). The germline gives CDR1 SNHLY, CDR2 FYNNEI. Trimming cost V 10 bases and J 3 bases, with 13 bases left between them. The CDR3 covers 13 residues. The CDR3 nucleotides read TGTGCCACTGGGCAGACAGCCAATCAGCCCCAGCATTTT. This sequence encodes CATGQTANQPQHF.

This clone has only a few counts. The chain couples TRBV5-1 to TRBJ1-5; no clear D gene. Germline CDR1 and CDR2: SGHRS and YFSETQ. V lost 5 bases, J lost 1 base, and 7 bases lay in between. The CDR3 is 13 amino acids. CDR3 region: CASRIESNQPQHF. The CDR3 region has the DNA TGCGCCAGCAGAATAGAGAGCAATCAGCCCCAGCATTTT.

The CDR3 spells CASSPGTSGTDTQYF. The CDR3 DNA reads TGTGCCAGCTCACCTGGGACTAGCGGCACAGATACGCAGTATTTT. The chain links TRBV18 to TRBJ2-3; 10 bases match TRBD2. Per germline, CDR1 KGHSH and CDR2 LQKENI. CDR3 size: 15 residues. The ends lost 3 bases at V and 1 base at J; junction bases unmatched: 1.

The genes are TRBV2 and TRBJ2-5, with 8 nucleotides matching TRBD2. The V segment lost 1 base and the J segment 2 bases; nucleotides outside the gene matches: 15. The CDR3 is made up of 19 amino acids. The V gene's germline CDR1 is SNHLY and CDR2 FYNNEI. The CDR3 nucleotides are TGTGCCAGCAGTGAAGGCCTAGCGGGTCCAGGAAGAGATCAAGAGACCCAGTACTTC. Its translation: CASSEGLAGPGRDQETQYF.

The chain recombines TRBV7-9 with TRBJ1-1; D call uncertain. The CDR3 has 12 residues. The V gene's germline CDR1 is SEHNR and CDR2 FQNEAQ (reference sequence). V was trimmed by 4 bases and J by 1 base, leaving 4 bases between them. CDR3 region: CASSYSNTEAFF. CDR3 nucleotides: TGTGCCAGCAGCTACTCGAACACTGAAGCTTTCTTT.

V gene TRBV10-3 combines with J gene TRBJ1-2, with 12 bases fitting TRBD1. CDR1 and CDR2 from the germline V gene are ENHRY and SYGVKD. There are 16 residues in the CDR3. With 2 bases clipped from V and 6 bases from J, the junction kept 7 bases outside the gene matches. The DNA of the CDR3 is TGTGCCATCAGTGAGGGGACAGGGGGCGAGGTTGATGGCTACACCTTC. Translation: CAISEGTGGEVDGYTF.

This clone was seen just once. This chain uses TRBV5-4 with TRBJ2-1; TRBD2 aligns across 9 bases. The trim removed 2 bases at V and 8 bases at J, leaving 8 bases unmatched. The length of the CDR3 is 15 residues. Germline CDR1 is SGHNT and CDR2 is YYREEE (reference sequence). CDR3 region: CASSLFWRGGDEQFF. In nucleotides, the CDR3 is TGTGCCAGCAGCTTATTTTGGCGGGGGGGGGATGAGCAGTTCTTC. The full variable domain, rest sourced from reference TRBV5-4 and TRBJ2-1, is ETGVTQSPTHLIKTRGQQVTLRCSSQSGHNTVSWYQQALGQGPQFIFQYYREEENGRGNFPPRFSGLQFPNYSSELNVNALELDDSALYLCASSLFWRGGDEQFFGPGTRLTVL.

V gene TRBV7-2 combines with J gene TRBJ1-5; D is uncertain. Germline lookup yields CDR1 SGHTA and CDR2 FQGNSA. CDR3 length: 14 amino acids. The ends were cut back, 4 bases at V and 4 bases at J, with 11 bases in the middle. CDR3 loop: CASSSDGRNQPQHF. CDR3 nucleotide sequence: TGTGCCAGCAGCTCGGACGGGAGAAATCAGCCCCAGCATTTT.